The 14 T cell receptor beta chains listed next were all sequenced from one sample in a study of T cells after yellow fever vaccination. One entry per CDR3 protein, called by TCRdb with MiXCR from the 5' RACE reads. The repertoire holds about 160,000 distinct CDR3 sequences, with roughly a tenth as singletons. This material consisted of CD8+ T cells sorted from PBMCs, taken 45 days after the yellow fever booster vaccination. The source of these receptors is a man younger than 35 who received the YFV17D yellow fever vaccine.

This clonotype was picked up a small number of times. This chain connects TRBV10-3 to TRBJ1-6; 10 bases map to TRBD1. J gave up 5 bases and V 10 bases, and 2 bases lay outside the gene matches. The germline V gene has CDR1 ENHRY and CDR2 SYGVKD. The CDR3 is 13 amino acids. CDR3: CATGTGDNSPLHF. The CDR3 DNA sequence: TGTGCCACCGGGACAGGGGATAATTCACCCCTCCACTTT.

This clonotype was seen a handful of times. This chain connects TRBV7-2 to TRBJ2-3, with no clear D. Germline CDR1 and CDR2: SGHTA and FQGNSA. The CDR3 totals 15 residues. Trimming removed 2 bases from V and 4 bases from J, with 13 bases in between. CDR3 amino acids: CASSLSGSPADTQYF. The CDR3 DNA follows: TGTGCCAGCAGCTTAAGTGGCAGCCCCGCAGATACGCAGTATTTT.

This clonotype appeared many times. The chain employs TRBV5-6 and TRBJ1-5, with unresolved D. The CDR3 is 15 amino acids. The germline V gene encodes CDR1 SGHDT and CDR2 YYEEEE. Trimming removed 2 bases from V and 2 bases from J, with 11 bases in between. In DNA, the CDR3 is TGTGCCAGCAGCTTCGGAGGTATTGGCAATCAGCCCCAGCATTTT. This codes for CASSFGGIGNQPQHF.

A few counts support this clonotype. V gene TRBV7-8 combines with J gene TRBJ2-7; TRBD1 matches at 9 bases. Germline V gene sequence: CDR1 SGHVS, CDR2 FQNEAQ. The CDR3 loop spans 14 amino acids. V shed 3 bases and J 5 bases; nucleotides not matched to a gene: 5. The CDR3 DNA is TGTGCCAGCAGCTTGACCGGGACAGGGAACGAGCAGTACTTC. Its translation is CASSLTGTGNEQYF.

This clonotype has only a few counts. This chain uses TRBV7-2 with TRBJ2-3; D might be TRBD1 (7 bases). The V end lost 5 bases, the J end lost 3 bases, and 15 bases lay between the germline ends. From germline, CDR1 is SGHTA and CDR2 FQGNSA. The CDR3 length is 15 residues. CDR3: CASSAGGRGTDTQYF. The CDR3 region has the DNA TGTGCCAGCAGCGCAGGGGGGCGGGGAACAGATACGCAGTATTTT.

The chain links TRBV20-1 to TRBJ2-3, with no clear D. Trimming cost V 8 bases and J 3 bases, with 18 bases left between them. Germline V gene sequence: CDR1 DFQATT, CDR2 SNEGSKA (reference sequence). This CDR3 has 14 residues. The chain's CDR3 is CSPLQGGATDTQYF. CDR3 nucleotides: TGCAGTCCTCTCCAAGGCGGAGCGACAGATACGCAGTATTTT.

The gene calls are TRBV4-1 and TRBJ2-1; TRBD2 aligns across 11 bases. This CDR3 comprises 16 residues. Looked up from germline, CDR1 is MGHRA and CDR2 is YSYEKL. J lost 10 bases, V lost 0 bases, and 8 bases had no gene match. CDR3 amino acids: CASSQDRASGGREQFF. The CDR3 DNA is TGCGCCAGCAGCCAAGATCGGGCTAGCGGGGGGCGGGAGCAGTTCTTC.

This clonotype has a handful of counts. This rearrangement joins TRBV7-6 to TRBJ1-3; 8 bases are a match to TRBD1. V shed 5 bases, J shed 4 bases, and the junction held 7 bases outside the gene matches. CDR1 is SGHVS, CDR2 FNYEAQ, per germline. The CDR3 has 15 residues. CDR3 sequence (DNA): TGTGCCAGCAGCACCCGCAGGGGGCCAGGAAACACCATATATTTT. Its protein product is CASSTRRGPGNTIYF.

The V call is TRBV6-2 or TRBV6-3, the J call TRBJ2-5; 11 bases match TRBD2. Trimming removed 0 bases from V and 5 bases from J; junction bases left unmatched: 11. The germline V gene has CDR1 MNHEY and CDR2 SVGEGT. The CDR3 has 18 residues. The CDR3 sequence is CASSYSILAGGLTETQYF. The CDR3 coding sequence is TGTGCCAGCAGTTACTCGATCCTAGCGGGGGGCCTCACGGAGACCCAGTACTTC.

The rearrangement joins TRBV13 to TRBJ2-7; D assignment may be TRBD1 or TRBD2 (5 bases each). The length of the CDR3 is 14 residues. The germline V gene encodes CDR1 PRHDT and CDR2 FYEKMQ (reference sequence). Trimming removed 6 bases from V and 0 bases from J, with 12 bases in between. The CDR3: CASSVEGSSYEQYF. Here the CDR3 DNA reads TGTGCCAGCAGTGTAGAGGGGAGCTCCTACGAGCAGTACTTC.

The rearrangement joins TRBV3-1 to TRBJ2-3; D call uncertain. The CDR3 loop spans 17 amino acids. Per germline, CDR1 LGHDT and CDR2 YNNKEL (reference sequence). With 0 bases removed from V and 4 bases from J, the gap between germline ends came to 17 bases. The CDR3 spells CASSQDLRTPPPDTQYF. The CDR3 region has the DNA TGTGCCAGCAGCCAAGATCTGCGGACCCCACCGCCAGATACGCAGTATTTT.

This clonotype was picked up a small number of times. The V gene is TRBV15, the J gene TRBJ1-4; 10 positions match TRBD1. Germline-derived CDR1 and CDR2 are LNHNV and YYDKDF (reference sequence). V was clipped by 5 bases and J by 7 bases; unmatched bases: 4. The length of the CDR3 is 14 residues. The CDR3 nucleotides read TGTGCCACCAGCCCGACAGGGGGCGGTGAAAAACTGTTTTTT. It specifies CATSPTGGGEKLFF.

The J gene is TRBJ2-7, the V gene TRBV6-5; 8 bases map to TRBD1. V was pared by 5 bases and J by 3 bases, with 6 bases of the junction left unmatched. The CDR3 covers 14 residues. Germline CDR1 is MNHEY and CDR2 is SVGAGI. The CDR3 DNA is TGTGCCAGCAGTCCTGGACAGGGAATCTACGAGCAGTACTTC. It is translated as CASSPGQGIYEQYF.

The rearrangement joins TRBV11-2 to TRBJ2-5, with 9 bases that match TRBD2. The CDR3 loop spans 15 amino acids. Germline V gives CDR1 SGHAT, CDR2 FQNNGV. V shed 0 bases and J 5 bases; nucleotides not matched to a gene: 4. The CDR3 protein is CASSLEFLAGETQYF. As DNA, the CDR3 is TGTGCCAGCAGCTTAGAGTTTCTAGCGGGGGAGACCCAGTACTTC.